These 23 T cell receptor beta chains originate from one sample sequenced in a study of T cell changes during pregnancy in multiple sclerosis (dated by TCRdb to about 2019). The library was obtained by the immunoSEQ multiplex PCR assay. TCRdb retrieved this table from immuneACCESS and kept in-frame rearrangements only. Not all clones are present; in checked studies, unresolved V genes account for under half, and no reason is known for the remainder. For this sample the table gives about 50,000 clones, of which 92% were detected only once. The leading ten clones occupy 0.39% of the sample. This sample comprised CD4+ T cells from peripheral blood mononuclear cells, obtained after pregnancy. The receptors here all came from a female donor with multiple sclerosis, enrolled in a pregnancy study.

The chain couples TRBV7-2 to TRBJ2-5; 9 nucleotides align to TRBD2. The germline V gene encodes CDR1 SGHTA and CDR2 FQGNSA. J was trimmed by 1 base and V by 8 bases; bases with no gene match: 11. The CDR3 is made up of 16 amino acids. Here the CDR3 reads CASGRVAGGSQETQYF. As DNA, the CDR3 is TGTGCCAGCGGACGAGTGGCGGGAGGGAGCCAAGAGACCCAGTACTTC.

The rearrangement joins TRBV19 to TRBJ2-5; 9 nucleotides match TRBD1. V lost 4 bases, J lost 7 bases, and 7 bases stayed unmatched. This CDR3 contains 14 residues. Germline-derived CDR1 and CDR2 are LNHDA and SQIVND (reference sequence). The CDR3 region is CASSTGTGSTTQYF. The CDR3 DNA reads TGTGCCAGTAGTACGGGGACAGGGTCAACGACCCAGTACTTC.

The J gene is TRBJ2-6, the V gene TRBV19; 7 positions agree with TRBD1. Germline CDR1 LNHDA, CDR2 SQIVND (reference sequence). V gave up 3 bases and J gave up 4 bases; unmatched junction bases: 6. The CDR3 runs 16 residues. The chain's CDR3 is CASSIPTGTGANVLTF. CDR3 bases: TGTGCCAGTAGTATCCCGACAGGGACCGGGGCCAACGTCCTGACTTTC.

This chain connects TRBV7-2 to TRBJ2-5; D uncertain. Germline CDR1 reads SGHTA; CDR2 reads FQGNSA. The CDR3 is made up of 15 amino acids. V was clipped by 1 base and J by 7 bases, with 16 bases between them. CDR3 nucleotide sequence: TGTGCCAGCAGCTTAGGGGCAGCAGGTCCCGGGACCCAGTACTTC. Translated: CASSLGAAGPGTQYF.

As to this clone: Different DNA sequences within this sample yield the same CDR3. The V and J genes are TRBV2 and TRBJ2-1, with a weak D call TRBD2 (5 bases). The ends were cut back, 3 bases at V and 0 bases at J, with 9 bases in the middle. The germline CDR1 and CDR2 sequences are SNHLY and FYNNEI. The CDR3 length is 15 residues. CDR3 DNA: TGTGCCAGCAGTGACCGGGGTTCCTCCTACAATGAGCAGTTCTTC. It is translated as CASSDRGSSYNEQFF.

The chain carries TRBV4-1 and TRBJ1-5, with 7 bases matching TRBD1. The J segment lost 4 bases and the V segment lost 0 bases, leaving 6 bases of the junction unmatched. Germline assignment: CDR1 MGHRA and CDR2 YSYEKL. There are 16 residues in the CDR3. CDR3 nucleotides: TGCGCCAGCAGCCAAGAGGGGGCAGGGGGTAATCAGCCCCAGCATTTT. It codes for CASSQEGAGGNQPQHF.

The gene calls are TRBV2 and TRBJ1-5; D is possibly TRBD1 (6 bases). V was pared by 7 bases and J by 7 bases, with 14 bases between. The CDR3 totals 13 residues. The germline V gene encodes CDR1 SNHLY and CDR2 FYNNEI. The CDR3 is CASTETGSQPQHF. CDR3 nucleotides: TGTGCCAGCACCGAGACAGGTTCCCAGCCCCAGCATTTT.

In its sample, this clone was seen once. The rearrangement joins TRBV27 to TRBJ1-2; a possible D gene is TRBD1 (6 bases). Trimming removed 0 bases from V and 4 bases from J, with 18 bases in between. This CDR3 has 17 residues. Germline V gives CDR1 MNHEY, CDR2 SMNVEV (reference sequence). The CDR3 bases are TGTGCCAGCAGTTTATCGGTGAGGGGGGGGCGCGGCTATGGCTACACCTTC. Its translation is CASSLSVRGGRGYGYTF.

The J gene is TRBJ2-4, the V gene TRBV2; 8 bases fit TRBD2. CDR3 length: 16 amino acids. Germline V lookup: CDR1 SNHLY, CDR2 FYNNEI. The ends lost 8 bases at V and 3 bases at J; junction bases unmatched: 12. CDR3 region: CASREGGGAGKNIQYF. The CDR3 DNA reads TGTGCCAGCCGGGAGGGGGGGGGCGCTGGCAAAAACATTCAGTACTTC.

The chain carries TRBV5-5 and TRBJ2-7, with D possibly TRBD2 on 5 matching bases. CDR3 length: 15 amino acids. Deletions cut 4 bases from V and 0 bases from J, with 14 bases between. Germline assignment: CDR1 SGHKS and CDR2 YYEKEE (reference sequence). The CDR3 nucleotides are TGTGCCAGCAGCCGGAGGACGGGTAGCTCCTACGAGCAGTACTTC. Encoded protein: CASSRRTGSSYEQYF.

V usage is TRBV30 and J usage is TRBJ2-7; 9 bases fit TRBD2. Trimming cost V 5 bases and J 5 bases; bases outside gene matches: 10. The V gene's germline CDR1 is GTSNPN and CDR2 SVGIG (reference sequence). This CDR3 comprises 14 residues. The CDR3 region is CAWDRAGGIHEQYF. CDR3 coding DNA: TGTGCCTGGGATCGGGCGGGAGGGATCCACGAGCAGTACTTC. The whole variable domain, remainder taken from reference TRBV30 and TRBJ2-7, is SQTIHQWPATLVQPVGSPLSLECTVEGTSNPNLYWYRQAAGRGLQLLFYSVGIGQISSEVPQNLSASRPQDRQFILSSKKLLLSDSGFYLCAWDRAGGIHEQYFGPGTRLTVT.

In DNA form, the CDR3 reads TGTGCCAGTATTAGGGGACAGGTCTCCTACGAGCAGTACTTC. This encodes CASIRGQVSYEQYF. The chain links TRBV19 to TRBJ2-7, with 8 nucleotides matching TRBD1. Per the germline V gene, CDR1 is LNHDA and CDR2 is SQIVND (reference sequence). The CDR3 consists of 14 residues. The ends lost 7 bases at V and 0 bases at J; junction bases unmatched: 5.

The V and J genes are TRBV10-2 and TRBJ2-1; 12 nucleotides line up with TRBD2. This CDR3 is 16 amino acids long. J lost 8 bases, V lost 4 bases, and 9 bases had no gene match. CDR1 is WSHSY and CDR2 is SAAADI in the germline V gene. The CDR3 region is CASSVSLAGGQDEQFF. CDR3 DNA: TGCGCCAGCAGTGTTTCGCTAGCGGGAGGGCAGGATGAGCAGTTCTTC.

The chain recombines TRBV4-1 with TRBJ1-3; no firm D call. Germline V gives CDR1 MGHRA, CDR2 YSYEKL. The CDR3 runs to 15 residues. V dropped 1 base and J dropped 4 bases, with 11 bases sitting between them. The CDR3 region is CASSQVTEIGNTIYF. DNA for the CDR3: TGCGCCAGCAGCCAAGTCACAGAGATAGGAAACACCATATATTTT.

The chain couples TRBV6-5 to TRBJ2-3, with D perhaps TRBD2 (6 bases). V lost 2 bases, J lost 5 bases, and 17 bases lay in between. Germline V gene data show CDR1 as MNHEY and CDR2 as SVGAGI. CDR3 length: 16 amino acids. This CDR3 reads CASSYGLVGTRDTQYF. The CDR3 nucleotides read TGTGCCAGCAGTTACGGGTTGGTGGGGACTCGAGATACGCAGTATTTT.

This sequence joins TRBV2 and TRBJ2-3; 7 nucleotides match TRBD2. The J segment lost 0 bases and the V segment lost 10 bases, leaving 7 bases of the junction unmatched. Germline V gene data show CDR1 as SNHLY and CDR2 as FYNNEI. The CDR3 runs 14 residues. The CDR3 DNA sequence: TGTGCCACCCAAAGACTAGCTAGCACAGATACGCAGTATTTT. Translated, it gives CATQRLASTDTQYF.

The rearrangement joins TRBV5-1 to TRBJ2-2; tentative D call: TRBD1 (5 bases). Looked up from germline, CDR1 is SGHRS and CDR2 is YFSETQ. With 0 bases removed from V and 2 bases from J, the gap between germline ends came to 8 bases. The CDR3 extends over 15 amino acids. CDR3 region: CASSLDQGNTGELFF. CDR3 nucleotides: TGCGCCAGCAGCTTGGATCAGGGAAACACCGGGGAGCTGTTTTTT. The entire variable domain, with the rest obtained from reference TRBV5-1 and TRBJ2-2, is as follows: KAGVTQTPRYLIKTRGQQVTLSCSPISGHRSVSWYQQTPGQGLQFLFEYFSETQRNKGNFPGRFSGRQFSNSRSEMNVSTLELGDSALYLCASSLDQGNTGELFFGEGSRLTVL.

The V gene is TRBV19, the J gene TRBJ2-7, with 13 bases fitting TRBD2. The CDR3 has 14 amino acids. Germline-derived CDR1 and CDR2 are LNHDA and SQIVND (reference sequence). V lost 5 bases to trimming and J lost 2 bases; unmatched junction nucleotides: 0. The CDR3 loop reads CASSGLAGAYEQYF. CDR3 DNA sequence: TGTGCCAGTAGTGGACTAGCGGGAGCCTACGAGCAGTACTTC.

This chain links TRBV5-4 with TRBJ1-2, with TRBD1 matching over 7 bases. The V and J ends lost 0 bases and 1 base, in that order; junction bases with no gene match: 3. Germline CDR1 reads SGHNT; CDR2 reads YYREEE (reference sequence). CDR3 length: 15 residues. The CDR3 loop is CASSLESGGNYGYTF. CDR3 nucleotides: TGTGCCAGCAGCTTGGAGTCAGGGGGTAACTATGGCTACACCTTC.

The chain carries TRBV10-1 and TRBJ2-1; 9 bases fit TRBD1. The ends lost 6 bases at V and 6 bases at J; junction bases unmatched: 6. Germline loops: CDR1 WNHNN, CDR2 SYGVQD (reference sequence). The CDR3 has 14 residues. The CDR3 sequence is CASRAQGAGNEQFF. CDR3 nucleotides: TGCGCCAGCAGGGCACAGGGGGCCGGCAATGAGCAGTTCTTC.

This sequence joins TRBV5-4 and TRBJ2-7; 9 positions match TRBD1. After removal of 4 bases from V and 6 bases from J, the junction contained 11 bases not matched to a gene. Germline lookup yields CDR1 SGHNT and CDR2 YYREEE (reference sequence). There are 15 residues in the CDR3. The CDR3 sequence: CASSTRQGGLSEQYF. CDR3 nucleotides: TGTGCCAGCAGCACCCGACAGGGGGGCCTCTCCGAGCAGTACTTC.

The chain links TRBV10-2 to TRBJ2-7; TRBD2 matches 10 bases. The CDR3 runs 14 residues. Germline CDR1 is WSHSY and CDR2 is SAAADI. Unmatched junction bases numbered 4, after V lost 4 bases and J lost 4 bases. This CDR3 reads CASSVSGRMYEQYF. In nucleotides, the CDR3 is TGCGCCAGCAGTGTTAGCGGGAGGATGTACGAGCAGTACTTC.

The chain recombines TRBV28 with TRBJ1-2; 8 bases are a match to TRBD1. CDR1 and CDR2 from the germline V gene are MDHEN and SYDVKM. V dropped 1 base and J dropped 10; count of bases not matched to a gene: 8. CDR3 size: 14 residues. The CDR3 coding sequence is TGTGCCAGCAGTTTATTGCAGGGGGCGCGAATCTACACCTTC. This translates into CASSLLQGARIYTF.